Each of the 24 T cell receptor beta chains below was sequenced from the same sample in a study of T cells after posttransplantation cyclophosphamide. The naive gate required viable CD3+CD4+ or CD3+CD8+ cells with CCR7+CD45RA+CD45RO-CD95-CD27+CD28+ phenotype. Produced via immunoSEQ multiplex PCR; TCRdb's table is partial and in-frame only. The data contain about 31,000 clones, 75% to 95% of them singletons. Sequenced sample: naive CD4+ T cells sorted from blood. Source of these receptors: a young man in good health and a related stem cell transplant donor.

This chain uses TRBV19 with TRBJ1-5; 8 nucleotides align to TRBD1. This CDR3 region has 15 residues. V dropped 2 bases and J dropped 7; count of bases not matched to a gene: 7. CDR1 and CDR2 from the germline V gene are LNHDA and SQIVND (reference sequence). CDR3 amino acids: CASSIIDRGGQPQHF. The CDR3 nucleotides read TGTGCCAGTAGTATAATTGACAGGGGAGGCCAGCCCCAGCATTTT. Using reference TRBV19 and TRBJ1-5 for the parts outside the CDR3, the full variable domain is DGGITQSPKYLFRKEGQNVTLSCEQNLNHDAMYWYRQDPGQGLRLIYYSQIVNDFQKGDIAEGYSVSREKKESFPLTVTSAQKNPTAFYLCASSIIDRGGQPQHFGDGTRLSIL.

The rearrangement joins TRBV6-4 to TRBJ1-6; D not resolved. CDR3 size: 14 residues. Trimming left V 10 bases short and J 0 bases short, with 10 bases between. Germline CDR1 is MRHNA and CDR2 is SNTAGT. CDR3 protein: CATRPSSYNSPLHF. The DNA for the CDR3 is TGTGCCACCCGTCCTAGCTCCTATAATTCACCCCTCCACTTT.

The chain is built from TRBV27 and TRBJ2-3; possible D gene TRBD2, 7 bases. The V and J ends lost 2 bases and 5 bases respectively, with 11 bases between them. Per germline, CDR1 MNHEY and CDR2 SMNVEV (reference sequence). This CDR3 has 14 residues. CDR3 protein: CASSLGGARDTQYF. CDR3 sequence (DNA): TGTGCCAGCAGTTTAGGGGGGGCCAGAGATACGCAGTATTTT.

V usage is TRBV5-1 and J usage is TRBJ2-2; 8 nucleotides match TRBD1. The length of the CDR3 is 16 residues. Trimming cost V 0 bases and J 1 base; bases outside gene matches: 2. Germline lookup yields CDR1 SGHRS and CDR2 YFSETQ. CDR3 bases: TGCGCCAGCAGCTTGGGGGACAGGCTGAACACCGGGGAGCTGTTTTTT. This codes for CASSLGDRLNTGELFF. The full variable domain, completed using reference TRBV5-1 and TRBJ2-2, is KAGVTQTPRYLIKTRGQQVTLSCSPISGHRSVSWYQQTPGQGLQFLFEYFSETQRNKGNFPGRFSGRQFSNSRSEMNVSTLELGDSALYLCASSLGDRLNTGELFFGEGSRLTVL.

This clone has only one observation. The CDR3 region has the DNA TGTGCCACCGTGACAGGAACAGTAGGATATAGCAATCAGCCCCAGCATTTT. It encodes CATVTGTVGYSNQPQHF. The V call is TRBV28, the J call TRBJ1-5; possible D gene TRBD1, 6 bases. This CDR3 is built from 17 residues. The ends were cut back, 10 bases at V and 0 bases at J, with 22 bases in the middle. Germline CDR1 MDHEN, CDR2 SYDVKM.

The chain couples TRBV2 to TRBJ2-5, with a tentative D call TRBD2 (6 bases). Trimming shortened V by 6 bases and J by 4 bases, and 15 bases separated the two germline ends. Germline CDR1 reads SNHLY; CDR2 reads FYNNEI. The CDR3 has 14 residues. The CDR3 DNA is TGTGCCAGCAGGATGCCCTTGGAGGGAGAGACCCAGTACTTC. It translates to CASRMPLEGETQYF.

This clone was seen a single time. The chain uses TRBV5-1 and TRBJ1-6; D is unclear. V was pared by 8 bases and J by 7 bases, with 16 bases between. Germline CDR1 SGHRS, CDR2 YFSETQ. There are 14 residues in the CDR3. This chain's CDR3 is CASSDLVGNSPLHF. CDR3 DNA: TGCGCCAGTTCGGATCTTGTGGGCAATTCACCCCTCCACTTT.

With respect to this clone: The CDR3 does not end in the conserved phenylalanine or tryptophan, so this is likely a read error. This chain joins TRBV7-8 and TRBJ1-1, with TRBD1 matching over 7 bases. Germline V lookup: CDR1 SGHVS, CDR2 FQNEAQ. This CDR3 is built from 12 residues. V lost 5 bases, J lost 8 bases, and 5 bases stayed unmatched. CDR3 in DNA: TGTGCCAGCAGCCCTCGGACAGGCGAAGCTTTCCTT. It codes for CASSPRTGEAFL.

This clone was seen a single time. V and J are TRBV5-3 and TRBJ1-6, with D maybe TRBD1 (6 bases). TRBV5-3 counts as an open reading frame of uncertain function. The CDR3 has 15 residues. V lost 2 bases to trimming and J lost 12 bases, with 18 bases between them. CDR3 DNA: TGTGCCAGAAGCTTATGGGGGCCCCAGGACGAACCCCTCCACTTT. The encoded protein is CARSLWGPQDEPLHF.

The chain combines TRBV21-1 with TRBJ2-1; the table assigns TRBD2, which was not confirmed against the DNA. TRBV21-1 has pseudogene status. The CDR3 has 11 amino acids. CDR3 loop: CASSRDNEQFF. The CDR3 DNA follows: TGTGCCAGCAGCCGAGACAATGAGCAGTTCTTC.

This rearrangement joins TRBV29-1 to TRBJ2-7; D is perhaps TRBD2 (6 bases). CDR3 length: 14 residues. CDR1 SQVTM and CDR2 ANQGSEA come from the germline V gene. CDR3 in amino acids: CSVTWDWESLEQYF. For the CDR3, the DNA is TGCAGTGTCACCTGGGACTGGGAAAGCCTCGAGCAGTACTTC.

This chain connects TRBV18 to TRBJ1-5, with a weak D call TRBD1 (5 bases). Trimming cost V 4 bases and J 5 bases, with 15 bases left between them. CDR3 length: 15 amino acids. In germline, CDR1 is KGHSH, CDR2 LQKENI. In DNA form, the CDR3 reads TGTGCCAGCTCACATGACGGGGGAGTGTATCAGCCCCAGCATTTT. As protein: CASSHDGGVYQPQHF.

The V gene is TRBV19, the J gene TRBJ2-7; possibly TRBD2 for D (6 bases). Germline V CDR1 and CDR2: LNHDA, SQIVND (reference sequence). The CDR3 runs 15 residues. Trimming took 3 bases from V and 2 from J, leaving 14 bases between them. CDR3 sequence reads: CASSIGTSGAYEQYF. The CDR3 DNA reads TGTGCCAGTAGTATTGGGACTTCAGGCGCCTACGAGCAGTACTTC.

This clone was observed a single time. The CDR3 loop is CASSPGNYYYEQYF. The CDR3 DNA reads TGCGCCAGCAGCCCAGGGAATTACTACTACGAGCAGTACTTC. This chain uses TRBV5-1 with TRBJ2-5; a weak D match, TRBD1 (5 bases). The assigned J gene may be wrong: the sequence end matches TRBJ2-7 better. This CDR3 contains 14 residues. Germline V gene sequence: CDR1 SGHRS, CDR2 YFSETQ.

The chain uses TRBV21-1 and TRBJ1-1. TRBV21-1 is given as a pseudogene. There are 14 residues in the CDR3. In DNA, the CDR3 is TGTGCCAGCAGCAAAGAAAAGGGAGGCACTGAAGCTTTCTTT. Translation gives CASSKEKGGTEAFF.

The chain carries TRBV5-4 and TRBJ2-7, with D uncertain. V was shortened by 4 bases and J by 3 bases, with 8 bases between the two germline ends. Germline V gene sequence: CDR1 SGHNT, CDR2 YYREEE (reference sequence). The CDR3 is 12 amino acids. The CDR3, as DNA: TGTGCCAGCAGCCTACCAGGCTACGAGCAGTACTTC. This encodes CASSLPGYEQYF.

The J gene is TRBJ2-7, the V gene TRBV7-8; tentative D call: TRBD1 (6 bases). V was cut by 5 bases and J by 0 bases, with 11 bases left in between. This CDR3 is built from 14 residues. Germline CDR1 SGHVS, CDR2 FQNEAQ. The DNA for the CDR3 is TGTGCCAGCAGCACTTCCAGGGGCTCCTACGAGCAGTACTTC. It encodes CASSTSRGSYEQYF.

The chain combines TRBV6-6 with TRBJ2-3, with TRBD2 matching over 8 bases. This CDR3 comprises 15 residues. V lost 2 bases, J lost 5 bases, and 6 bases stayed unmatched. CDR1 MNHNY and CDR2 SVGAGI come from the germline V gene (reference sequence). The CDR3 here is CASSYRGSGVDTQYF. The DNA for the CDR3 is TGTGCCAGCAGTTACAGGGGTAGCGGGGTAGATACGCAGTATTTT.

The chain's CDR3 is CASSVGTGSTDTQYF. The CDR3 bases are TGTGCCAGCAGCGTTGGGACAGGAAGCACAGATACGCAGTATTTT. The chain carries TRBV9 and TRBJ2-3; 8 nucleotides match TRBD1. The CDR3 loop spans 15 amino acids. Germline assignment: CDR1 SGDLS and CDR2 YYNGEE. Unmatched junction bases numbered 2, after V lost 2 bases and J lost 0 bases.

The chain recombines TRBV15 with TRBJ1-4; 9 positions match TRBD1. V trimming: 0 bases; J trimming: 2 bases; junction bases outside the gene matches: 7. CDR3 size: 18 residues. Germline loops: CDR1 LNHNV, CDR2 YYDKDF (reference sequence). The CDR3 is CATSRDLGQGVTNEKLFF. The DNA of the CDR3 is TGTGCCACCAGCAGAGATCTGGGACAGGGAGTGACTAATGAAAAACTGTTTTTT.

This clone was recorded once. This chain links TRBV5-1 with TRBJ2-1, with 13 bases identical to TRBD2. V was clipped by 2 bases and J by 4 bases; unmatched bases: 3. The germline CDR1 and CDR2 sequences are SGHRS and YFSETQ. The CDR3 length is 16 residues. The CDR3 is CASSLRTSGGYNEQFF. The DNA of the CDR3 is TGCGCCAGCAGCTTACGGACTAGCGGGGGATACAATGAGCAGTTCTTC.

The chain combines TRBV15 with TRBJ1-1; D not certain. The CDR3 has 13 residues. Germline CDR1 LNHNV, CDR2 YYDKDF (reference sequence). V lost 3 bases and J lost 2, with 7 bases in between. CDR3 nucleotide sequence: TGTGCCACCAGCAGCGAGCTCAACACTGAAGCTTTCTTT. Translating gives CATSSELNTEAFF.

The gene calls are TRBV5-1 and TRBJ2-1; TRBD2 agrees at 7 bases. CDR3 length: 15 residues. The junction had 9 bases not matched to a gene; V was cut back by 6 bases and J by 3 bases. Germline V gene lookup returns CDR1 SGHRS and CDR2 YFSETQ. The CDR3, as DNA: TGCGCCAGCACCGATCGGGGGGACCTCTACAATGAGCAGTTCTTC. It is translated as CASTDRGDLYNEQFF.

The rearrangement uses TRBV7-2 and TRBJ1-4, with D perhaps matching TRBD1 (6 bases). The germline V gene encodes CDR1 SGHTA and CDR2 FQGNSA. V dropped 5 bases and J dropped 0 bases, with 10 bases sitting between them. CDR3 length equals 15 residues. This CDR3 is CASSPGDATNEKLFF. The CDR3 DNA follows: TGTGCCAGCAGCCCAGGGGATGCAACTAATGAAAAACTGTTTTTT.